A selection of T cell receptor beta chains follows, all from one sample in a study of T cells after yellow fever vaccination. MiXCR, run by TCRdb on the 5' RACE reads, gives a single entry per CDR3 protein. Here the sample spans more than 95,000 distinct CDR3 sequences, 13% to 15% being singletons. Sample: CD8+ T cells sorted from PBMCs, taken 5 days after the yellow fever booster vaccination. The source is a man between 18 and 35 years old who received the YFV17D yellow fever vaccine. The CDR3 runs from the conserved cysteine through the conserved F or W. The order of the fields is V gene, clone size, D gene, J gene, CDR3 DNA, CDR3 protein. D genes are given only for firm matches. Clone size is stated in some rows and not others, as once, few, many or a class when expanded.

>TRBV7-6|many|-|TRBJ2-7
TGTGCCAGCAGCTCGCGGACGGACTCCTACGAGCAGTACTTC
CASSSRTDSYEQYF
>TRBV29-1|many|-|TRBJ2-1
TGCAGCGTTGAAGCACCCAACAATGAGCAGTTCTTC
CSVEAPNNEQFF
>TRBV7-2|few|-|TRBJ1-1
TGTGCCAGCATCCCAGCCCCCAGAGACCCCGAAGCTTTCTTT
CASIPAPRDPEAFF
>TRBV2|few|-|TRBJ2-5
TGTGCCAGCAGCAACCCCGAGCAGACCCAGTACTTC
CASSNPEQTQYF
>TRBV4-1|few|-|TRBJ2-7
TGCGCCAGCACCTACCGGGACGGCTACGAGCAGTACTTC
CASTYRDGYEQYF
>TRBV11-3|few|-|TRBJ2-5
TGTGCCAGCAGCTCCCATGGTGGCCAGCAAGAGACCCAGTACTTC
CASSSHGGQQETQYF
>TRBV14|-|-|TRBJ2-3
TGTGCCAGCAGCCAATTCGACAGACACACAGATACGCAGTATTTT
CASSQFDRHTDTQYF
>TRBV11-3|few|-|TRBJ1-5
TGTGCCAGCAGCGTTTGTGACGGGGTCACGGGGCGCAATCAGCCCCAGCATTTT
CASSVCDGVTGRNQPQHF
>TRBV28|few|-|TRBJ2-1
TGTGCCAGCAGGCGGGGCGTCAATGAGCAGTTCTTC
CASRRGVNEQFF
>TRBV12-5|few|TRBD2|TRBJ2-3
TGTGCTAGTGGTTTGGTACTGCGCGGGGGAGATACGCAGTATTTT
CASGLVLRGGDTQYF
>TRBV7-6|few|TRBD1|TRBJ1-6
TGTGCCAGCAGCTTAGCTGAGACAGGGCGCAATTCACCCCTCCACTTT
CASSLAETGRNSPLHF
>TRBV12-3/TRBV12-4|few|-|TRBJ1-5
TGTGCCAGCAGTTCTTCTGGGCACGATAGCAATCAGCCCCAGCATTTT
CASSSSGHDSNQPQHF
>TRBV7-9|-|TRBD2|TRBJ2-4
TGTGCCAGCACCCCTGGGGCTAGCGGGGGAGGAAACATTCAGTACTTC
CASTPGASGGGNIQYF
>TRBV5-4|-|-|TRBJ2-2
TGTGCCAGCAGCTTGGCAGGTGCGAACACCGGGGAGCTGTTTTTT
CASSLAGANTGELFF
>TRBV6-2/TRBV6-3|-|-|TRBJ1-5
TGTGCCAGCAGTTCTCCGACAAGCCCCAATCAGCCCCAGCATTTT
CASSSPTSPNQPQHF
>TRBV6-2/TRBV6-3|few|TRBD2|TRBJ2-2
TGTGCCAGCAGGGGACTAGCGGACACCGGGGAGCTGTTTTTT
CASRGLADTGELFF
>TRBV4-1|-|-|TRBJ1-5
TGCGCCAGCAGCCAATTTGTGGGTAGCAATCAGCCCCAGCATTTT
CASSQFVGSNQPQHF
>TRBV4-1|few|TRBD1|TRBJ2-1
TGCGCCAGCAGCCAAGAGCCCCAGGGGGCCGGTGAGCAGTTCTTC
CASSQEPQGAGEQFF
>TRBV7-9|few|-|TRBJ2-3
TGTGCCAGCAGCTTAGATTGGCGCCTGAAGTATTTT
CASSLDWRLKYF
>TRBV2|few|-|TRBJ1-1
TGTGCCAGCAGTGAATGGCCGAACACTGAAGCTTTCTTT
CASSEWPNTEAFF
>TRBV12-3/TRBV12-4|-|TRBD1|TRBJ1-5
TGTGCCAGCAGTTTGGTCCCAGGGGGTGGATATACGAGCAATCAGCCCCAGCATTTT
CASSLVPGGGYTSNQPQHF
>TRBV15|-|-|TRBJ2-5
TGTGCCACCAGAGCCGTCGGGGAGACCCAGTACTTC
CATRAVGETQYF
>TRBV6-2/TRBV6-3|-|-|TRBJ1-1
TGTGCCAGCAGTTACGGGTACACTGAAGCTTTCTTT
CASSYGYTEAFF
>TRBV20-1|few|-|TRBJ2-7
TGCAGTGTTACCTCCAAGGGGCGGACCAACGAGCAGTACTTC
CSVTSKGRTNEQYF